In this sample, the clone carrying this T cell receptor beta chain turned up a few times. As yet, its antigen is unknown. TCRdb reprocessed the 5' RACE reads with MiXCR, giving one entry per CDR3 protein. This sample yields roughly 51,000 distinct CDR3 sequences, of which under 7.5% are seen a single time; approximately 1.5% belongs to the top ten. This entry is derived from a study of T-cell memory formation after mild COVID-19. General study findings and limits: Some clones that responded turned up in pre-infection memory, which suggests that cross-reactive memory joined in. Clones contracting across day 15 to 85 had a balanced CD4/CD8 profile; later expanding clones leaned CD4+.

Material: PBMCs or a T cell subset sorted from them (not recorded which). The TCR sequence derives from a man aged 18 to 30 who had mild COVID-19 (a few samples of this study predate the infection). Cell type and time point are not known.

CDR3 bases: TGCGCCAGCAGCCAAGGCAGCGGAGGGGGCAGTAGTGGCTACACCTTC. It is translated as CASSQGSGGGSSGYTF. The chain uses TRBV4-3 and TRBJ1-2, with TRBD1 matching 7 bases. Germline V gives CDR1 LGHNA, CDR2 YSLEER. The length of the CDR3 is 16 residues. J lost 7 bases, V lost 1 base, and 12 bases had no gene match.